The source of this T cell receptor beta chain is a study of cytomegalovirus exposure and HLA in healthy donors. General study points: Within an earlier analysis, most TCR beta V segments proved productive either about 87% or about 30% of the time. The study recorded 150 to 200 TCR beta chains that were cytomegalovirus-associated. In a later analysis, CMV-associated beta chains were mostly HLA-associated, it appeared. Clonal expansion, a later analysis showed, was greater in HLA-associated TCR beta chains than in equally common others.

CDR3 length: 15 amino acids. Germline CDR1 is MNHNY and CDR2 is SVGAGI (reference sequence). Trimming shortened V by 3 bases and J by 3 bases, and 15 bases separated the two germline ends. A note on this clone: The antigen is undetermined.

PCR primers comprised 60 Vbeta and 13 Jbeta primers. Clones were sequenced by immunoSEQ multiplex PCR, and TCRdb holds only the in-frame ones, with some missing. The sample lists around 58,000 clones, 60% to 85% seen once, with approximately 4.7% in the top ten. The chain recombines TRBV6-6 with TRBJ2-7; D is possibly TRBD1 (6 bases). The sample consisted of PBMCs. This sequence originates from a male donor in good health and CMV-seropositive. In DNA form, the CDR3 reads TGTGCCAGCAGTTATGGGCAGGGGCGAAACTACGAGCAGTACTTC. As protein: CASSYGQGRNYEQYF.